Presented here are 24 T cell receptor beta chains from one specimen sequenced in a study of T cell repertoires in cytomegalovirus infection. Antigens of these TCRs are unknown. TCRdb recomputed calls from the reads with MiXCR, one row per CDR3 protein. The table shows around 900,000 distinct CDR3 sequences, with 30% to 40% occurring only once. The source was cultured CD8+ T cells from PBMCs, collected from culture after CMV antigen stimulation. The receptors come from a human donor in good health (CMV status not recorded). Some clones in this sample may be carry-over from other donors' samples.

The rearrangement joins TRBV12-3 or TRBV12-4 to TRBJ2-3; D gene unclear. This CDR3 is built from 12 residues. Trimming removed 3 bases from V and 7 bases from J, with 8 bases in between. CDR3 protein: CASSLVIYTQYF. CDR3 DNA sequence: TGTGCCAGCAGTTTGGTTATTTATACGCAGTATTTT.

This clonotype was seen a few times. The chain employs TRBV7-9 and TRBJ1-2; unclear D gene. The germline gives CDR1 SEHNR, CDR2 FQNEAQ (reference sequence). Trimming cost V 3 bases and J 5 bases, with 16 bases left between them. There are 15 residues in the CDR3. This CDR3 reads CASSFVHTILYGYTF. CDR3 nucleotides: TGTGCCAGCAGCTTCGTTCACACCATCCTGTATGGCTACACCTTC.

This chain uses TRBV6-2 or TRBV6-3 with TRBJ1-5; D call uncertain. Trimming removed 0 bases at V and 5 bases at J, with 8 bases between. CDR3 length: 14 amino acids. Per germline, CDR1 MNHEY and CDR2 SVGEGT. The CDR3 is CASSYSNSHQPQHF. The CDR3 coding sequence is TGTGCCAGCAGTTACTCGAACAGTCATCAGCCCCAGCATTTT.

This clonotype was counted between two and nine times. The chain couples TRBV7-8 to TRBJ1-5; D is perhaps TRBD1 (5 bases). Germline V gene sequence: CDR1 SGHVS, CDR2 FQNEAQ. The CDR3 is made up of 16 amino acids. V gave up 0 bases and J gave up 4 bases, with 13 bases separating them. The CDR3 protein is CASSLALTGPNQPQHF. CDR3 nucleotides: TGTGCCAGCAGCTTAGCGCTAACAGGCCCGAATCAGCCCCAGCATTTT.

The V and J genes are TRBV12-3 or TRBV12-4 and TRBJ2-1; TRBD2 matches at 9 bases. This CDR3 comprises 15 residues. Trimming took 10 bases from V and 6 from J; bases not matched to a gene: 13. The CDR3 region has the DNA TGTGCCACCACCCCCGGCGGGGGGGAGAGCAATGAGCAGTTCTTC. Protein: CATTPGGGESNEQFF.

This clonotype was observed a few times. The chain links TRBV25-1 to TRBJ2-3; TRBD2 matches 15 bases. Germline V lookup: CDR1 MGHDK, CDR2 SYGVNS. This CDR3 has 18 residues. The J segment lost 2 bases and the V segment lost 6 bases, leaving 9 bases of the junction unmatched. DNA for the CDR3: TGTGCCAGCAGCTACCGCGGGACTAGCGGGGGGACCACAGATACGCAGTATTTT. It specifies CASSYRGTSGGTTDTQYF.

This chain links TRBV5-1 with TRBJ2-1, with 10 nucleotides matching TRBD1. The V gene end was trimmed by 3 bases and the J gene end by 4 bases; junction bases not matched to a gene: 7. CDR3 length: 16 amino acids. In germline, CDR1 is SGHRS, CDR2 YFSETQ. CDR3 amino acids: CASSSLDRGLYNEQFF. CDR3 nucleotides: TGCGCCAGCAGCTCCCTAGACAGGGGGCTTTACAATGAGCAGTTCTTC.

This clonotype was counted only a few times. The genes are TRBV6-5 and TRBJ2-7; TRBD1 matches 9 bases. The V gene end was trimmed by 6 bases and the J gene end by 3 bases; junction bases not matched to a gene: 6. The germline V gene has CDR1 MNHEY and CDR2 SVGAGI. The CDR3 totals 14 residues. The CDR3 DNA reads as TGTGCCAGCAGGTCCGGGACAGGGAACTACGAGCAGTACTTC. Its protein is CASRSGTGNYEQYF.

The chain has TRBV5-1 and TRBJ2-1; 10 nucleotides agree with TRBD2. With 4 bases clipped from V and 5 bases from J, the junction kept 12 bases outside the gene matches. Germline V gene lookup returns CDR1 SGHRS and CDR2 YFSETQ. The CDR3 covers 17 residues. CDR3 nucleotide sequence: TGCGCCAGCAGCCCCCGGGTTAGCGGGGGGAGCCACAATGAGCAGTTCTTC. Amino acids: CASSPRVSGGSHNEQFF.

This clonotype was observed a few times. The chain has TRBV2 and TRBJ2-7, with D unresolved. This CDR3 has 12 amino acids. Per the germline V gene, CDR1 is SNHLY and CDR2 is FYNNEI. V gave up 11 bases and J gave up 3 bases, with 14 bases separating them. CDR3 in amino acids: CACRVIGYEQYF. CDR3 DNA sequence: TGTGCCTGCCGGGTTATCGGCTACGAGCAGTACTTC.

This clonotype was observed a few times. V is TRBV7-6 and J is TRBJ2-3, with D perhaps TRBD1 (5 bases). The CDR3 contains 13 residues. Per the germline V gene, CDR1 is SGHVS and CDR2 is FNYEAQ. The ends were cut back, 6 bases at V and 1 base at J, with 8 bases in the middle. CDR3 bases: TGTGCCAGCAGTGAACAGGGCACAGATACGCAGTATTTT. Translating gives CASSEQGTDTQYF.

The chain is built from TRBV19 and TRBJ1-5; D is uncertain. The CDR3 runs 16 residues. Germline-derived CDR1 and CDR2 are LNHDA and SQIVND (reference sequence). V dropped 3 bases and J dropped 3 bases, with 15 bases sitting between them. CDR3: CASSIAIFSNNQPQHF. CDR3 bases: TGTGCCAGTAGTATCGCGATATTTAGTAACAATCAGCCCCAGCATTTT.

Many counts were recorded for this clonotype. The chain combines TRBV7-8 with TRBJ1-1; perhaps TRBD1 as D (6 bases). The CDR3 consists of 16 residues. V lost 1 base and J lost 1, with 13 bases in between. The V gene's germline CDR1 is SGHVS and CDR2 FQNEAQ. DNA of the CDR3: TGTGCCAGCAGCTTAGGGAACAGGGCGCAGAACACTGAAGCTTTCTTT. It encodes CASSLGNRAQNTEAFF.

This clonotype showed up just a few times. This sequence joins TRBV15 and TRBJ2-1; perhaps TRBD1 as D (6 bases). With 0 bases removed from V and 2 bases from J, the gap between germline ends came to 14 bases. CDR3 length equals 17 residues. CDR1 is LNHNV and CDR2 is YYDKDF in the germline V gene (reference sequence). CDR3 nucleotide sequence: TGTGCCACCAGCAGAGATTCCAGGGGACCCCCCTACAATGAGCAGTTCTTC. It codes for CATSRDSRGPPYNEQFF.

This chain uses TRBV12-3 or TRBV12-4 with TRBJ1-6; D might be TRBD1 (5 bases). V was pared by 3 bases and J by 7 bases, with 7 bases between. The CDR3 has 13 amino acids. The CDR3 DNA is TGTGCCAGCAGTTTGACAGCCAATTCACCCCTCCACTTT. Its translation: CASSLTANSPLHF.

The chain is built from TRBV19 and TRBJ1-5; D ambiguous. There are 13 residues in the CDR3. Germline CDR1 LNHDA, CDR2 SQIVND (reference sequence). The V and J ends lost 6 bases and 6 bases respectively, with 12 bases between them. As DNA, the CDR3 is TGTGCCAGTAGCTGGAAAGGGCTTCAGCCCCAGCATTTT. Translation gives CASSWKGLQPQHF.

The DNA of the CDR3 is TGTGCCAGCAGCCCCGCGGCAGGAGTTCATACAGATACGCAGTATTTT. It yields the protein CASSPAAGVHTDTQYF. The genes are TRBV7-6 and TRBJ2-3; D is undetermined. Between the trimmed V and J ends, which lost 5 bases and 3 bases, there was a span of 18 bases. Germline values: CDR1 SGHVS, CDR2 FNYEAQ. The CDR3 covers 16 residues.

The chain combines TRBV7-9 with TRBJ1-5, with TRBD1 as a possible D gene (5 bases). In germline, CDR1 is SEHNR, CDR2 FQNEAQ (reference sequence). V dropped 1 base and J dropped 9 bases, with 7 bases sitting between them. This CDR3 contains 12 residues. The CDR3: CASSLEGWPQHF. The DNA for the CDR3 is TGTGCCAGCAGCTTAGAGGGGTGGCCCCAGCATTTT.

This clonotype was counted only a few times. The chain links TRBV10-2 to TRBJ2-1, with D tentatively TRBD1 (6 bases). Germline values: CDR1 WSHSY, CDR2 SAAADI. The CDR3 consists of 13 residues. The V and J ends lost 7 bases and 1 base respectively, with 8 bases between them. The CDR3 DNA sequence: TGCGCCAGCAAGGACAGATCCTACAATGAGCAGTTCTTC. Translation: CASKDRSYNEQFF.

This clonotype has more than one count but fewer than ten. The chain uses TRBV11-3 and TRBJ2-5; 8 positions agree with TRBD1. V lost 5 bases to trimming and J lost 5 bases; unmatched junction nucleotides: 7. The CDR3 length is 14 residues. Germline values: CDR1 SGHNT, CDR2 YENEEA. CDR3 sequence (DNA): TGTGCCAGCAGCGACCGGGACAGGCCGGAGACCCAGTACTTC. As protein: CASSDRDRPETQYF.

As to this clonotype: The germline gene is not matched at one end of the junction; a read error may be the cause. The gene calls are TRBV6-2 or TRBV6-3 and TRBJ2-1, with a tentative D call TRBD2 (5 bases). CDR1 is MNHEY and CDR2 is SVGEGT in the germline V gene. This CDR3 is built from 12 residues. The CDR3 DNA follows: TGTGCCAGCAGTTACTCGCGGAGCGACGGGATCTTC. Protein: CASSYSRSDGIF.

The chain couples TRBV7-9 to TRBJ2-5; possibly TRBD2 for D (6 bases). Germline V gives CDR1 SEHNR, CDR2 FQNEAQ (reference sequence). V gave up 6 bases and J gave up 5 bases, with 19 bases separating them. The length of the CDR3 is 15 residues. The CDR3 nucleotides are TGTGCCAGCAGTAACCCGAAGTGGAGGGATGAGACCCAGTACTTC. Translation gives CASSNPKWRDETQYF.

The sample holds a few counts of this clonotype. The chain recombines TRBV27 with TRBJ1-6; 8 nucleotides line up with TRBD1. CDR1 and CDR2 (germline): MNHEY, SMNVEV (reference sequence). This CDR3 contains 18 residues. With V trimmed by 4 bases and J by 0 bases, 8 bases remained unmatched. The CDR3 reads CASSSDRGPSSYNSPLHF. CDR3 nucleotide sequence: TGTGCCAGCAGTTCCGACAGGGGCCCTAGCTCCTATAATTCACCCCTCCACTTT.

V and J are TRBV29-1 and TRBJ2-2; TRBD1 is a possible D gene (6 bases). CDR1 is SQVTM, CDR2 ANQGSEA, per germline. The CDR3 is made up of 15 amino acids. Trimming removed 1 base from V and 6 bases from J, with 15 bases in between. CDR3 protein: CSVEVQGVGSGELFF. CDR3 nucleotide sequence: TGCAGCGTTGAAGTACAGGGAGTAGGGTCCGGGGAGCTGTTTTTT.